These 11 T cell receptor beta chains came from one sample sequenced in a study of control samples from healthy donors and cancer patients. TCRdb keeps only in-frame clones here, not all; method: immunoSEQ multiplex PCR. The sample carries 170,000 or so clones, 85% to 95% recorded once. Material: blood. The receptors here all came from a young woman in good health.

The CDR3 DNA reads TGTGCCAGCAGTCCTATAGCAAACTGGGACTTTGAAGCTTTCTTT. It codes for CASSPIANWDFEAFF. The chain employs TRBV6-5 and TRBJ1-1, with TRBD1 as a possible D gene (5 bases). With 5 bases removed from V and 7 bases from J, the gap between germline ends came to 20 bases. Looked up from germline, CDR1 is MNHEY and CDR2 is SVGAGI. The CDR3 has 15 amino acids.

The chain joins TRBV6-1 to TRBJ1-5; D may be TRBD1 (5 bases). V was shortened by 1 base and J by 7 bases, with 14 bases between the two germline ends. CDR3 size: 15 residues. Germline CDR1 reads MNHNS; CDR2 reads SASEGT. The CDR3: CASSEGGGESQPQHF. CDR3 coding DNA: TGTGCCAGCAGTGAAGGGGGAGGGGAGAGCCAGCCCCAGCATTTT.

J is TRBJ2-2 and V is TRBV14; D might be TRBD1 (6 bases). The CDR3 covers 13 residues. Trimming pared 5 bases from V and 5 bases from J, leaving 9 bases between. Per the germline V gene, CDR1 is SGHDN and CDR2 is FVKESK. The CDR3 sequence: CASSFTGTGELFF. The CDR3 DNA reads as TGTGCCAGCAGCTTCACAGGGACCGGGGAGCTGTTTTTT.

The chain has TRBV7-8 and TRBJ1-1; D remains ambiguous. This CDR3 is 14 amino acids long. With 2 bases removed from V and 0 bases from J, the gap between germline ends came to 7 bases. Germline loops: CDR1 SGHVS, CDR2 FQNEAQ. DNA of the CDR3: TGTGCCAGCAGCTTATCAGCATTGAACACTGAAGCTTTCTTT. Its translation: CASSLSALNTEAFF.

This rearrangement joins TRBV29-1 to TRBJ2-3; 10 positions match TRBD1. Germline V gene lookup returns CDR1 SQVTM and CDR2 ANQGSEA. The CDR3 loop spans 19 amino acids. Trimming removed 4 bases from V and 0 bases from J; junction bases left unmatched: 16. Here the CDR3 reads CSVVGTGTGEGTSTDTQYF. In DNA, the CDR3 is TGCAGCGTTGTGGGGACAGGGACAGGGGAGGGAACTAGCACAGATACGCAGTATTTT.

The chain has TRBV19 and TRBJ1-2, with D possibly being TRBD1 (6 bases). Deletions cut 6 bases from V and 4 bases from J, with 15 bases between. The CDR3 has 14 residues. Germline V gives CDR1 LNHDA, CDR2 SQIVND (reference sequence). CDR3 sequence (DNA): TGTGCCAGTAGCTTCGGCAGGGGTGGCTATGGCTACACCTTC. Translation gives CASSFGRGGYGYTF.

The chain employs TRBV12-3 or TRBV12-4 and TRBJ2-7; 9 positions match TRBD1. V dropped 10 bases and J dropped 5; count of bases not matched to a gene: 6. The CDR3 contains 12 residues. The CDR3 DNA follows: TGTGCCACCGGGACAGGGAGGCACGAGCAGTACTTC. As protein: CATGTGRHEQYF.

V gene TRBV6-5 combines with J gene TRBJ2-7; D unresolved. Per the germline V gene, CDR1 is MNHEY and CDR2 is SVGAGI. V lost 6 bases, J lost 5 bases, and 14 bases lay in between. The CDR3 is 13 amino acids. CDR3 sequence (DNA): TGTGCCAGCAGCCGAGGCGTCGTAAACGAGCAGTACTTC. Its protein product is CASSRGVVNEQYF.

This chain joins TRBV24-1 and TRBJ1-1; D gene ambiguous. The length of the CDR3 is 13 residues. Germline CDR1 KGHDR, CDR2 SFDVKD. V was clipped by 2 bases and J by 1 base, with 4 bases between them. CDR3 sequence reads: CATSDSTNTEAFF. The CDR3 region has the DNA TGTGCCACCAGTGATTCTACGAACACTGAAGCTTTCTTT.

This chain joins TRBV6-5 and TRBJ2-7; tentatively, D is TRBD2 (5 bases). Germline values: CDR1 MNHEY, CDR2 SVGAGI. V was pared by 4 bases and J by 8 bases, with 12 bases between. The CDR3 sequence is 12 residues long. The CDR3 DNA sequence: TGTGCCAGCAGTTTGCAGACTACACAGCAGTACTTC. This codes for CASSLQTTQQYF.

The J gene is TRBJ2-1, the V gene TRBV4-2, with 7 bases aligning to TRBD1. The CDR3 sequence is 17 residues long. Looked up from germline, CDR1 is LGHNA and CDR2 is YNFKEQ. V gave up 0 bases and J gave up 2 bases; unmatched junction bases: 7. CDR3 sequence: CASSQDLTGSTYNEQFF. The CDR3 coding sequence is TGTGCCAGCAGCCAAGATTTGACAGGGTCTACCTACAATGAGCAGTTCTTC.